A single sample gave rise to the 8 T cell receptor beta chains below, sequenced in a study of blood T cell repertoires in COVID-19. Produced via immunoSEQ multiplex PCR; TCRdb's table is partial and in-frame only. The data hold about 220,000 clones, with roughly 89% observed a single time. The sample taken for sequencing was PBMCs or T cells enriched from blood (not recorded which). The receptors here all came from a young man who had been exposed to COVID-19.

The chain recombines TRBV5-5 with TRBJ1-4, with D uncertain. The CDR3 consists of 13 residues. Per the germline V gene, CDR1 is SGHKS and CDR2 is YYEKEE (reference sequence). V lost 4 bases and J 4 bases, leaving 8 bases between the germline ends. CDR3 loop: CASSVAFNEKLFF. The CDR3 DNA sequence: TGTGCCAGCAGCGTTGCGTTTAATGAAAAACTGTTTTTT.

The V gene is TRBV7-9, the J gene TRBJ1-2; no clear D. This CDR3 is built from 14 residues. The germline V and J ends were trimmed by 3 bases and 0 bases, with 8 bases remaining between them. The germline V gene encodes CDR1 SEHNR and CDR2 FQNEAQ (reference sequence). CDR3 DNA sequence: TGTGCCAGCAGCTTCGGGGAGGCTAACTATGGCTACACCTTC. Translated: CASSFGEANYGYTF.

The chain employs TRBV4-3 and TRBJ1-6, with 10 bases matching TRBD1. CDR1 and CDR2 from the germline V gene are LGHNA and YSLEER. This CDR3 contains 15 residues. The V and J ends lost 5 bases and 6 bases, in that order; junction bases with no gene match: 4. The CDR3 is CASSDGTGVNSPLHF. DNA of the CDR3: TGCGCCAGCAGCGATGGGACAGGGGTTAATTCACCCCTCCACTTT.

This clone appeared a few times. The chain is built from TRBV12-5 and TRBJ1-6; TRBD1 agrees at 8 bases. J gave up 0 bases and V 1 base, and 14 bases lay outside the gene matches. Germline CDR1 LGHNT, CDR2 FRNRAP. The CDR3 has 21 residues. The CDR3 nucleotides are TGTGCTAGTGGTTTGGCCCTCCTGGACAGGGCCTTCAGCTCCTATAATTCACCCCTCCACTTT. Its translation is CASGLALLDRAFSSYNSPLHF.

The V and J genes are TRBV5-5 and TRBJ2-7; TRBD1 matches 7 bases. The germline V gene encodes CDR1 SGHKS and CDR2 YYEKEE (reference sequence). The V segment lost 5 bases and the J segment 2 bases; nucleotides outside the gene matches: 7. CDR3 length: 14 amino acids. The CDR3 coding sequence is TGTGCCAGCAGATCGGGACAGCAAACCTACGAGCAGTACTTC. The encoded protein is CASRSGQQTYEQYF.

The CDR3 loop reads CASSLGSPGSAQYF. CDR3 nucleotide sequence: TGTGCCAGCAGCTTAGGGTCCCCTGGCAGCGCGCAGTATTTT. This chain joins TRBV13 and TRBJ2-3; D gene unclear. Per germline, CDR1 PRHDT and CDR2 FYEKMQ (reference sequence). CDR3 size: 14 residues. V was cut by 0 bases and J by 10 bases, with 14 bases left in between.

The chain couples TRBV7-2 to TRBJ2-2, with TRBD2 as a possible D gene (6 bases). This CDR3 contains 14 residues. Trimming cost V 5 bases and J 8 bases, with 15 bases left between them. The germline V gene has CDR1 SGHTA and CDR2 FQGNSA. The CDR3 DNA reads TGTGCCAGCAGCCCGGCGGGGACTCGAGGGGAGCTGTTTTTT. Amino acid sequence: CASSPAGTRGELFF.

This chain joins TRBV3-1 (or the pseudogene TRBV3-2) and TRBJ1-2; 10 bases align to TRBD1. CDR3 length: 16 amino acids. Germline CDR1 reads LGHDT; CDR2 reads YNNKEL (reference sequence). With V trimmed by 1 base and J by 4 bases, 6 bases remained unmatched. The CDR3 is CASSQGETGGLYGYTF. The CDR3 nucleotides are TGTGCCAGCAGCCAAGGCGAGACAGGGGGCCTCTATGGCTACACCTTC.